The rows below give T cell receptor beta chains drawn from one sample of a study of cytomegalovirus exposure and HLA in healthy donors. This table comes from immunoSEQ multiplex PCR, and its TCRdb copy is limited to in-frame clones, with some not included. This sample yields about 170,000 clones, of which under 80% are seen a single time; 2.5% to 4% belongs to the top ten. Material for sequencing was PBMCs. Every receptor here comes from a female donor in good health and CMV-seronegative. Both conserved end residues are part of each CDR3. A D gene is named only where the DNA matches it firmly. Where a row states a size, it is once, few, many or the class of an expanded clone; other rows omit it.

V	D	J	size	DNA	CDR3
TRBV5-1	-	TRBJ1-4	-	TGCGCCAGCAGCTTGGCCTCTGGGGCCAGGGGAGGGGAAAAACTGTTTTTT	CASSLASGARGGEKLFF
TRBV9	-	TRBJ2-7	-	TGTGCCAGCAGCGCTAGTGGCTCGCCGACCTACGAGCAGTACTTC	CASSASGSPTYEQYF
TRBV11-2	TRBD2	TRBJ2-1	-	TGTGCCAGCAGCTTACTAGCGGGGGAGTACAATGAGCAGTTCTTC	CASSLLAGEYNEQFF
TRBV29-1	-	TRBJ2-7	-	TGCAGCGTTGCGAGGTGGAACTCCTACGAGCAGTACTTC	CSVARWNSYEQYF
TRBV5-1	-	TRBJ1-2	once	TGCGCCAGCAGCCTGGACAGTAACTATGGCTACACCTTC	CASSLDSNYGYTF
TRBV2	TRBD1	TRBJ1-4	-	TGTGCCAGCCTCCGTGACAGGGATGAAAAACTGTTTTTT	CASLRDRDEKLFF
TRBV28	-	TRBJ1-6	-	TGTGCCAGCAGCTTCCCTCGTTCACCCCTCCACTTT	CASSFPRSPLHF
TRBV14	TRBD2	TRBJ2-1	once	TGTGCCAGCAGCCGTTTGCGGGGGTCCATCAATGAGCAGTTCTTC	CASSRLRGSINEQFF
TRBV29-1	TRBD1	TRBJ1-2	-	TGCAGCGGGGGCGACAGGGAAGTTGGCTACACCTTC	CSGGDREVGYTF
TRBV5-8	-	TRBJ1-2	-	TGTGCCAGCAGCCCAAGGGACCGGGGGTCCTATGGCTACACCTTC	CASSPRDRGSYGYTF
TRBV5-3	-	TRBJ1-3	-	TGTGCCAGAAGCTTTGGGGGGGGGCGTTCTGGAAACACCATATATTTT	CARSFGGGRSGNTIYF
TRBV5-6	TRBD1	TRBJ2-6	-	TGTGCCAGCAGCTTCGACAGGGGGCTGACTGGGGCCAACGTCCTGACTTTC	CASSFDRGLTGANVLTF
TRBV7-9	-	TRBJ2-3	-	TGTGCCAGCAGCTTAGGACTAATGGGGGATACGCAGTATTTT	CASSLGLMGDTQYF
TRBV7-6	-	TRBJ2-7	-	TGTGCCAGCAGCTTAGATCAGGTTTACGAGCAGTACTTC	CASSLDQVYEQYF
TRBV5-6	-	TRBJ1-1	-	TGTGCCAGCAGCTTGTTTTTGGGGGCGGTGGGGAACACTGAAGCTTTCTTT	CASSLFLGAVGNTEAFF
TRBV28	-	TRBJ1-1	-	TGTGCCAGCAGTTTTCCGGGTGGGAGCACTGAAGCTTTCTTT	CASSFPGGSTEAFF
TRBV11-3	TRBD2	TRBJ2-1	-	TGTGCCAGCAGCTCCGCTAGCGGGAAATATTTTTTAAGCGATGAGCAGTTCTTC	CASSSASGKYFLSDEQFF
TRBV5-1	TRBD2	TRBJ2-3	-	TGCGCCAGCAGCTTGGGATTAGCGGGAGTGGATACGCAGTATTTT	CASSLGLAGVDTQYF
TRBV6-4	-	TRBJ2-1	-	TGTGCCAGCAGACCCCCACAGGGAGTTGAGCAGTTCTTC	CASRPPQGVEQFF
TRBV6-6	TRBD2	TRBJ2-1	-	TGTGCCAGCAGTTTAGCGGGAGGGTACTCCGGCAATGAGCAGTTCTTC	CASSLAGGYSGNEQFF
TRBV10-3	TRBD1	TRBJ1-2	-	TGTGCCATCAGAACCGGGACAGGGTATGGCTACACCTTC	CAIRTGTGYGYTF
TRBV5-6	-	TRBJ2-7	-	TGTGCCAGCAGCCCCACTACAGGGACCTACGAGCAGTACTTC	CASSPTTGTYEQYF
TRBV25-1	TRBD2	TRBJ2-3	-	TGTGCCAGCGGGCGGACTAGCGGGGGGGCAGCGGATACGCAGTATTTT	CASGRTSGGAADTQYF
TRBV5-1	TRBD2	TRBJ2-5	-	TGCGCCAGCACGGGGGGGAGAGACCAAGAGACCCAGTACTTC	CASTGGRDQETQYF
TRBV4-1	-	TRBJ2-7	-	TGCGCCAGCAGCCAAGAAAGTGTGGGCGCTTCCTACGAGCAGTACTTC	CASSQESVGASYEQYF
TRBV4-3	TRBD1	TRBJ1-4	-	TGCGCCAGCAGCCGAGCATACAGGGGACCTAATGAAAAACTGTTTTTT	CASSRAYRGPNEKLFF
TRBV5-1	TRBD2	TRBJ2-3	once	TGCGCCAGCAGCTTGGAGGTAGCGGGGGACACAGATACGCAGTATTTT	CASSLEVAGDTDTQYF
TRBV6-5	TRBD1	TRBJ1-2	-	TGTGCCAGCAGTTACTCGTTATCAGGGGGCATCTATGGCTACACCTTC	CASSYSLSGGIYGYTF
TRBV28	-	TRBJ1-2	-	TGTGCCAGCAGTTTACAGGGGCGGGCGGAGGGCTACACCTTC	CASSLQGRAEGYTF
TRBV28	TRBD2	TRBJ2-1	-	TGTGCCAGCATCACACTAGCGGGAGGCATAAATGAGCAGTTCTTC	CASITLAGGINEQFF
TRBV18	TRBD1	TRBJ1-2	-	TGTGCCAGCTCACCGACCGGGACAGGGGACTATGGCTACACCTTC	CASSPTGTGDYGYTF
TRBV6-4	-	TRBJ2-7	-	TGTGCCAGCAGTGACTCGGGAGGCTACGAGCAGTACTTC	CASSDSGGYEQYF
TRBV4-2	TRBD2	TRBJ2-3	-	TGTGCCAGCAGCCAGGGGACTAGCGCAGATACGCAGTATTTT	CASSQGTSADTQYF
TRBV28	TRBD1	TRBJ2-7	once	TGTGCCAGCAGAGGACCTCCCGGGACAGGGACTTACGAGCAGTACTTC	CASRGPPGTGTYEQYF
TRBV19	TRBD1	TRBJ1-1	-	TGTGCCAGTAGTGATCGGACAGGTGCTGCGAACACTGAAGCTTTCTTT	CASSDRTGAANTEAFF
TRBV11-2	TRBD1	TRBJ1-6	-	TGTGCCAGCAGCTCTCACCGACAGGGGGGCAATTCACCCCTCCACTTT	CASSSHRQGGNSPLHF
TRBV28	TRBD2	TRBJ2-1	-	TGTGCCAGCAGAATCGGACTAGCGGTCTACAATGAGCAGTTCTTC	CASRIGLAVYNEQFF
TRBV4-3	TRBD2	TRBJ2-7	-	TGCGCCAGCAGCCAAGAGGGGTCCGTAGCGGGGTTAAGCTACGAGCAGTACTTC	CASSQEGSVAGLSYEQYF
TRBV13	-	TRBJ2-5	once	TGTGCCAGCAGCTTAGTTACAGGCTTTGAGACCCAGTACTTC	CASSLVTGFETQYF
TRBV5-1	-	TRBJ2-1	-	TGCGCCAGCAGTCTCCCGGGGAGCGATGAGCAGTTCTTC	CASSLPGSDEQFF
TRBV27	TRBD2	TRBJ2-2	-	TGTGCCAGCAGCTCCCTAGCGGGGGGCACCGGGGAGCTGTTTTTT	CASSSLAGGTGELFF